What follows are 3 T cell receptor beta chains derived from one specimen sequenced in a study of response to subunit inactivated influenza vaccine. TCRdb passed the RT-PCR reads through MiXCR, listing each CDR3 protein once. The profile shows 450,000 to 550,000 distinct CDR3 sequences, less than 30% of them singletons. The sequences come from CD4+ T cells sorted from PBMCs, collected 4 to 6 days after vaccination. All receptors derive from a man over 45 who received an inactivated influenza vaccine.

The CDR3, as DNA: TGTGCCATCAGTTCCGGGACAGGGGGTGCCGGGGAGCTGTTTTTT. This translates into CAISSGTGGAGELFF. V gene TRBV10-3 combines with J gene TRBJ2-2; 11 bases align to TRBD1. CDR3 size: 15 residues. The V and J ends lost 5 bases and 6 bases, in that order; junction bases with no gene match: 5. The germline gives CDR1 ENHRY, CDR2 SYGVKD.

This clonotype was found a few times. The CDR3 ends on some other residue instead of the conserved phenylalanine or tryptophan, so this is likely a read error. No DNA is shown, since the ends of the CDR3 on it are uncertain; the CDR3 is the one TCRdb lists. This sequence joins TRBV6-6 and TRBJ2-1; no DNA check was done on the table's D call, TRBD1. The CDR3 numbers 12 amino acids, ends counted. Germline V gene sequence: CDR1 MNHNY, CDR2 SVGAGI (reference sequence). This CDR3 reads CASSPPGQGLRV.

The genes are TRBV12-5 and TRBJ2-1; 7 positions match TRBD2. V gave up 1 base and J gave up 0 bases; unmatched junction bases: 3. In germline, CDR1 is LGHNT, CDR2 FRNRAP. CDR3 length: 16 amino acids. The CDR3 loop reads CASGLGPSGSYNEQFF. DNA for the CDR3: TGTGCTAGTGGTTTGGGTCCTAGCGGCTCCTACAATGAGCAGTTCTTC.